This T cell receptor (beta chain) was recovered during a study of beta chain features in type 1 diabetes. The CDR3 sequence is 13 residues long. V shed 4 bases, J shed 0 bases, and the junction held 2 bases outside the gene matches. Germline V lookup: CDR1 SQVTM, CDR2 ANQGSEA. Points from the study as a whole: Compared with healthy donors, patients appeared to share more similar naive, central memory and regulatory TCRB repertoires. Shortening that was moderate but significant affected the TCRB CDR3s of Type 1 diabetes patients in all four CD4+ subsets. Whether HLA type influences TCRB rearrangement remained unresolved here.

TCRB transcripts that were expressed got sequenced, as all of the isolated RNA had been reverse transcribed. TCRdb's copy holds only in-frame clones and misses some; the assay was immunoSEQ multiplex PCR. There are approximately 15,000 clones in the sample; over 55% occur only once, and more than 2% lies in the top ten. Concerning this clone: Antigen unknown.

The clonotype was recovered from a man under 40 with type 1 diabetes. The J gene is TRBJ1-2, the V gene TRBV29-1; TRBD1 aligns across 7 bases. Sequenced material: Tregs from blood. The CDR3 is CSVGGQANYGYTF. The CDR3 nucleotides are TGCAGCGTTGGAGGACAGGCTAACTATGGCTACACCTTC.